Listed below are T cell receptor beta chains from one sample, sequenced in a study of blood T cells in healthy people across ages. Via MiXCR, TCRdb re-called the 5' RACE reads, giving one row per CDR3 protein. Found here are 2 million or so distinct CDR3 sequences, approximately 50% of them singletons; the top ten hold around 2.1%. The sequencing sample was made of blood. These receptors originate from a woman between 40 and 55 years old in good health. Both conserved end residues are part of each CDR3.

j_call	v_call	cdr3_aa
TRBJ2-5	TRBV7-2	CASSLGLSGGPGKTQYF
TRBJ2-3	TRBV4-3	CASSPTGPTSTDTQYF
TRBJ2-1	TRBV4-3	CASSQDIRVLGNEQFF
TRBJ2-6	TRBV11-2	CASSLGTGGASGANVLTF
TRBJ2-5	TRBV7-8	CASSPSPVGVGTQYF
TRBJ2-6	TRBV6-1	CASRPWTGPNSGANVLTF
TRBJ1-1	TRBV6-5	CASSGTFGGNTEAFF
TRBJ2-3	TRBV20-1	CSAIRSRSTDTQYF
TRBJ1-1	TRBV20-1	CSARPKQGPNTEAFF
TRBJ1-1	TRBV5-1	CASSFDKNTEAFF
TRBJ1-4	TRBV20-1	CSAPDRGSGEKLFF
TRBJ2-3	TRBV6-1	CASSAPGLAHDTQYF
TRBJ2-3	TRBV6-1	CASSELAGGNTDTQYF
TRBJ1-5	TRBV7-9	CASSFRWDQPQHF
TRBJ1-1	TRBV6-2/TRBV6-3	CASSPPARGLSEAFF
TRBJ2-3	TRBV7-2	CASNFDRGRTDTQYF
TRBJ2-7	TRBV5-5	CASSYLGVASYEQYF
TRBJ2-7	TRBV20-1	CSARGALEQYF
TRBJ2-6	TRBV14	CASSKDSGANVLTF
TRBJ2-3	TRBV24-1	CATSDPRTGGTDTQYF
TRBJ2-2	TRBV7-6	CASSQTVTNTGELFF
TRBJ2-3	TRBV5-1	CASSLRTNTDTQYF
TRBJ2-4	TRBV20-1	CSASGAALAKNIQYF
TRBJ2-5	TRBV2	CASSRRQGAAETQYF
TRBJ2-5	TRBV4-2	CASSQDGLAGLQETQYF
TRBJ2-1	TRBV20-1	CSARLGVNEQFF
TRBJ2-1	TRBV4-3	CASSQVMGLAGYNEQFF
TRBJ1-2	TRBV20-1	CSAADRGYGYTF
TRBJ1-2	TRBV15	CATSRGSGGNGYTF
TRBJ2-4	TRBV12-3/TRBV12-4	CASSVGQKNIQYF
TRBJ2-3	TRBV27	CASSLEGVTDTQYF
TRBJ2-3	TRBV25-1	CASSEQGYTQYF
TRBJ2-1	TRBV12-3/TRBV12-4	CATNPRDRPSAEQFF
TRBJ2-1	TRBV4-3	CASSLDRADNKQFF
TRBJ2-4	TRBV7-2	CASSLDLTGKNIQYF
TRBJ1-6	TRBV27	CASSRQGWSPLHF
TRBJ2-3	TRBV6-6	CASSYGLAGATDTQYF
TRBJ2-3	TRBV6-6	CASSYSRGGIMDTQYF
TRBJ2-5	TRBV12-3/TRBV12-4	CASSLVGGIKTQYF
TRBJ2-7	TRBV12-3/TRBV12-4	CASSSSRSYKQYF
TRBJ1-6	TRBV4-1	CASSQDSGTVYSPLHF
TRBJ2-6	TRBV6-2/TRBV6-3	CATRDAGSGANVLTF
TRBJ2-5	TRBV4-1	CASSPIQGDRGFMETQYF
TRBJ1-2	TRBV28	CASRGQGDGYGYTF
TRBJ2-7	TRBV29-1	CSVRQGATGERYF
TRBJ2-1	TRBV7-2	CASSPHGVSDNEQFF
TRBJ2-7	TRBV20-1	CSGRSLDRVDREQYF
TRBJ2-5	TRBV7-2	CASSLIGTPGTRETQYF
TRBJ2-4	TRBV20-1	CSAPYLGQGKGNIQYF